Presented here are 23 T cell receptor beta chains from one specimen sequenced in a study of technical replicates of blood from a handful of donors. TCRdb's copy holds only in-frame clones and misses some; the assay was immunoSEQ multiplex PCR. Of some 96,000 clones in the sample, 95% were seen once. Sequenced input: T cells isolated from PBMCs. The receptors derive from a human donor in good health.

J is TRBJ2-2 and V is TRBV10-3; tentative D call: TRBD1 (5 bases). V dropped 3 bases and J dropped 5 bases, with 13 bases sitting between them. Germline V gene data show CDR1 as ENHRY and CDR2 as SYGVKD. This CDR3 has 15 residues. The CDR3 spells CAISESGHSTGELFF. The CDR3 coding sequence is TGTGCCATCAGTGAATCTGGACATTCTACCGGGGAGCTGTTTTTT.

The rearrangement uses TRBV6-6 and TRBJ2-5, with a possible D match to TRBD2 (5 bases). Trimming removed 5 bases from V and 5 bases from J, with 12 bases in between. CDR1 is MNHNY and CDR2 is SVGAGI in the germline V gene (reference sequence). The CDR3 totals 13 residues. CDR3 DNA sequence: TGTGCCAGCAGTAAGGGAGTCTGGGAGACCCAGTACTTC. Its translation is CASSKGVWETQYF.

The chain uses TRBV2 and TRBJ2-3; D gene unclear. This CDR3 contains 13 residues. CDR1 is SNHLY, CDR2 FYNNEI, per germline. Trimming stripped 6 bases from V and 4 bases from J, with 11 bases between. DNA for the CDR3: TGTGCCAGCAGCGCTAACAGCCCAGATACGCAGTATTTT. Residues: CASSANSPDTQYF.

This clone is a singleton in its sample. The gene calls are TRBV27 and TRBJ2-7; 9 nucleotides match TRBD2. The germline CDR1 and CDR2 sequences are MNHEY and SMNVEV (reference sequence). V lost 6 bases, J lost 5 bases, and 11 bases stayed unmatched. CDR3 size: 15 residues. CDR3 sequence reads: CASSTTAGGLNEQYF. The CDR3 DNA reads TGTGCCAGCAGCACGACAGCGGGAGGTCTGAACGAGCAGTACTTC.

The chain carries TRBV7-3 and TRBJ2-1; 8 nucleotides match TRBD1. This CDR3 has 14 amino acids. Trimming removed 5 bases from V and 4 bases from J; junction bases left unmatched: 4. The germline gives CDR1 SGHTA, CDR2 FQGTGA. CDR3 nucleotide sequence: TGTGCCAGCAGCCCCGGACAGGGTTACAATGAGCAGTTCTTC. Amino acids: CASSPGQGYNEQFF.

The V call is TRBV21-1, the J call TRBJ2-1; TRBD2 is the table's D call, not checked against the DNA. TRBV21-1 counts as a pseudogene. There are 15 residues in the CDR3. The CDR3, as DNA: TGTGCCAGCAGCTCCCCGGGGGGGTTTTACAATGAGCAGTTCTTC. Amino acids: CASSSPGGFYNEQFF.

The chain carries TRBV5-1 and TRBJ2-3; D not resolved. CDR3 size: 16 residues. Germline CDR1 is SGHRS and CDR2 is YFSETQ. V was shortened by 5 bases and J by 1 base, with 17 bases between the two germline ends. This CDR3 reads CASRPPMELGTDTQYF. DNA of the CDR3: TGCGCCAGCAGGCCGCCTATGGAGTTGGGCACAGATACGCAGTATTTT.

The rearrangement uses TRBV28 and TRBJ2-5; D is uncertain. The length of the CDR3 is 19 residues. Trimming took 1 base from V and 5 from J, leaving 26 bases between them. Germline V gene sequence: CDR1 MDHEN, CDR2 SYDVKM. The CDR3, as DNA: TGTGCCAGCAGTTTATTACCGACTGACTCCGTTTGGGTCTGGGAGACCCAGTACTTC. This codes for CASSLLPTDSVWVWETQYF.

This clone occurred once. The chain has TRBV7-9 and TRBJ2-3, with 7 bases identical to TRBD1. Looked up from germline, CDR1 is SEHNR and CDR2 is FQNEAQ (reference sequence). V trimming: 4 bases; J trimming: 4 bases; junction bases outside the gene matches: 5. This CDR3 region has 14 residues. CDR3 coding DNA: TGTGCCAGCAGCTCTACAGGGGCCCCAGATACGCAGTATTTT. Translation gives CASSSTGAPDTQYF.

The chain employs TRBV7-9 and TRBJ1-3; D is ambiguous. The CDR3 is 15 residues long. Trimming pared 2 bases from V and 0 bases from J, leaving 8 bases between. The V gene's germline CDR1 is SEHNR and CDR2 FQNEAQ (reference sequence). The DNA for the CDR3 is TGTGCCAGCAGCTTAATTGTCAGCTCTGGAAACACCATATATTTT. This sequence encodes CASSLIVSSGNTIYF.

V usage is TRBV5-1 and J usage is TRBJ2-2; 11 nucleotides match TRBD1. The CDR3 is 19 amino acids. After removal of 3 bases from V and 2 bases from J, the junction contained 12 bases not matched to a gene. Germline values: CDR1 SGHRS, CDR2 YFSETQ. The CDR3 is CASSYDGGQGVGNTGELFF. The CDR3 DNA reads as TGCGCCAGCAGCTACGACGGGGGACAGGGGGTAGGCAACACCGGGGAGCTGTTTTTT.

The chain carries TRBV30 and TRBJ1-2; TRBD1 matches at 12 bases. Trimming at V came to 6 bases and at J to 4 bases, leaving 12 bases not matched to a gene. This CDR3 has 16 residues. Germline loops: CDR1 GTSNPN, CDR2 SVGIG (reference sequence). CDR3 amino acids: CACTGTGGQRTYGYTF. CDR3 coding DNA: TGTGCCTGCACCGGGACAGGGGGCCAACGAACCTATGGCTACACCTTC.

J is TRBJ2-1 and V is TRBV7-9, with 7 bases aligning to TRBD2. CDR1 and CDR2 from the germline V gene are SEHNR and FQNEAQ (reference sequence). Trimming took 6 bases from V and 8 from J; bases not matched to a gene: 4. This CDR3 comprises 12 residues. CDR3 protein: CASSQSGDEQFF. The CDR3 DNA reads TGTGCCAGCAGTCAGAGCGGGGATGAGCAGTTCTTC.

The chain combines TRBV4-1 with TRBJ2-1; 15 nucleotides line up with TRBD2. The J segment lost 6 bases and the V segment lost 1 base, leaving 1 base of the junction unmatched. Germline assignment: CDR1 MGHRA and CDR2 YSYEKL. The CDR3 is 16 residues long. The CDR3, as DNA: TGCGCCAGCAGCCAAGGGACTAGCGGGAGGGGCAATGAGCAGTTCTTC. Protein product: CASSQGTSGRGNEQFF.

The chain uses TRBV5-1 and TRBJ2-7; perhaps TRBD1 as D (6 bases). CDR3 length: 15 amino acids. The ends were cut back, 2 bases at V and 3 bases at J, with 15 bases in the middle. Per germline, CDR1 SGHRS and CDR2 YFSETQ. The CDR3 spells CASSLELGAGYEQYF. As DNA, the CDR3 is TGCGCCAGCAGCTTAGAATTGGGGGCGGGCTACGAGCAGTACTTC.

The rearrangement links TRBV12-5 to TRBJ2-3, with 8 bases aligning to TRBD1. This CDR3 has 13 residues. V shed 6 bases, J shed 7 bases, and the junction held 6 bases outside the gene matches. The germline V gene has CDR1 LGHNT and CDR2 FRNRAP. CDR3 nucleotide sequence: TGTGCTAGTGGACCGACAGGGGCGCATACGCAGTATTTT. This translates into CASGPTGAHTQYF.

The rearrangement links TRBV11-2 to TRBJ2-7; possible D gene TRBD1, 6 bases. Trimming removed 4 bases from V and 2 bases from J, with 15 bases in between. CDR3 length: 15 residues. The V gene's germline CDR1 is SGHAT and CDR2 FQNNGV. The CDR3 loop is CASSWSSGATYEQYF. CDR3 sequence (DNA): TGTGCCAGCAGCTGGTCCTCAGGGGCAACCTACGAGCAGTACTTC.

The chain employs TRBV12-5 and TRBJ1-5, with 7 nucleotides matching TRBD1. The length of the CDR3 is 14 residues. V trimming: 4 bases; J trimming: 1 base; junction bases outside the gene matches: 1. Germline CDR1 and CDR2: LGHNT and FRNRAP. The CDR3 bases are TGTGCTAGTGGTTCGGACAGGAGCAATCAGCCCCAGCATTTT. It yields the protein CASGSDRSNQPQHF.

Only a few counts were recorded for this clone. The J gene is TRBJ2-3, the V gene TRBV2; TRBD1 might be the D (5 bases). The germline CDR1 and CDR2 sequences are SNHLY and FYNNEI. Trimming pared 4 bases from V and 3 bases from J, leaving 11 bases between. This CDR3 comprises 14 residues. The CDR3 loop is CASSVRAKTDTQYF. Written as DNA, the CDR3 is TGTGCCAGCAGTGTCAGGGCCAAGACAGATACGCAGTATTTT.

This clone turned up a few times. The J gene is TRBJ1-6, the V gene TRBV4-1; no clear D. V was trimmed by 1 base and J by 13 bases, leaving 14 bases between them. The CDR3 is made up of 14 amino acids. The germline CDR1 and CDR2 sequences are MGHRA and YSYEKL. CDR3 residues: CASSQGRDRSPLHF. The CDR3 DNA reads as TGCGCCAGCAGCCAAGGACGGGATAGAAGCCCCCTCCACTTT.

The V and J genes are TRBV19 and TRBJ2-2; D is possibly TRBD1 (6 bases). Trimming removed 7 bases from V and 1 base from J, with 13 bases in between. The CDR3 totals 15 residues. Germline values: CDR1 LNHDA, CDR2 SQIVND (reference sequence). CDR3 region: CASKPGHLNTGELFF. The CDR3 nucleotides read TGTGCCAGTAAGCCGGGACATCTGAACACCGGGGAGCTGTTTTTT. The whole variable domain, remainder taken from reference TRBV19 and TRBJ2-2, is DGGITQSPKYLFRKEGQNVTLSCEQNLNHDAMYWYRQDPGQGLRLIYYSQIVNDFQKGDIAEGYSVSREKKESFPLTVTSAQKNPTAFYLCASKPGHLNTGELFFGEGSRLTVL.

This chain connects TRBV27 to TRBJ2-7, with 8 bases aligning to TRBD2. The V segment lost 3 bases and the J segment 6 bases; nucleotides outside the gene matches: 10. CDR3 length equals 15 residues. Germline V gene lookup returns CDR1 MNHEY and CDR2 SMNVEV (reference sequence). This chain's CDR3 is CASSFRLAGNFEQYF. The CDR3 DNA sequence: TGTGCCAGCAGTTTTAGGCTAGCGGGTAACTTCGAGCAGTACTTC.

The rearrangement links TRBV5-8 to TRBJ2-4; D is unclear. V was pared by 4 bases and J by 6 bases, with 8 bases between. Germline V gene sequence: CDR1 SGHTS, CDR2 YDEGEE. The CDR3 contains 12 residues. CDR3 in DNA: TGTGCCAGCAGCCTGAGAGGAAACATTCAGTACTTC. Residues: CASSLRGNIQYF.